This TCR beta chain was obtained from a study of regulatory T cells in long-lasting Graves disease. The sample's time point: newly diagnosed GD, antithyroid drugs for less than 3 months. Following extraction of RNA from PBMCs, that RNA was used to make the TCR library. This clonotype was found many times. Arm-PCR of CDR3 regions with iRepertoire HTBI primers generated TCR beta libraries. MiXCR, run by TCRdb on the multiplex PCR reads, gives a single entry per CDR3 protein. The sample includes approximately 460,000 distinct CDR3 sequences, approximately 16% seen only once; the top ten take 9.5% to 12%. The sample also formed part of further work on T cells in Graves' hyperthyroidism and ophthalmopathy.

Source: peripheral blood mononuclear cells (PBMCs), taken at new diagnosis, from a patient treated with antithyroid drugs. This clonotype was obtained from a woman aged 25 to 39 with Graves disease.

The CDR3 protein is CAISESLARANTGELFF. The DNA of the CDR3 is TGTGCCATCAGTGAGTCCCTGGCTAGAGCGAACACCGGGGAGCTGTTTTTT. The rearrangement links TRBV10-3 to TRBJ2-2; D not certain. V lost 0 bases and J 0 bases, leaving 11 bases between the germline ends. Germline V gives CDR1 ENHRY, CDR2 SYGVKD. The CDR3 sequence is 17 residues long.